The 2 T cell receptor beta chains below all came from one sample that was sequenced in a study of blood T cell repertoires in COVID-19. Generated by immunoSEQ multiplex PCR, the TCRdb table keeps only in-frame clones and is missing some. Among a few hundred thousand clones listed, approximately 82% were seen once. Sequencing was performed on peripheral blood. The receptors stem from a woman aged 18-29 years with acute or convalescent COVID-19.

The chain joins TRBV4-3 to TRBJ2-7, with a tentative D call TRBD1 (6 bases). V was cut by 0 bases and J by 3 bases, with 21 bases left in between. CDR3 length: 18 residues. Germline loops: CDR1 LGHNA, CDR2 YSLEER. The CDR3 coding sequence is TGCGCCAGCAGCCAAGATCTGGGGCAGGGGACGGCCCTCTACGAGCAGTACTTC. Translated, it gives CASSQDLGQGTALYEQYF.

This chain links TRBV13 with TRBJ1-4; 7 positions agree with TRBD1. The CDR3 totals 15 residues. The germline CDR1 and CDR2 sequences are PRHDT and FYEKMQ (reference sequence). The junction had 12 bases not matched to a gene; V was cut back by 6 bases and J by 8 bases. CDR3 coding DNA: TGTGCCAGCAGTTCCATGACAGGGAGGAGAGAAAAACTGTTTTTT. This translates into CASSSMTGRREKLFF. Drawing the rest from reference TRBV13 and TRBJ1-4, the complete variable domain is AAGVIQSPRHLIKEKRETATLKCYPIPRHDTVYWYQQGPGQDPQFLISFYEKMQSDKGSIPDRFSAQQFSDYHSELNMSSLELGDSALYFCASSSMTGRREKLFFGSGTQLSVL.